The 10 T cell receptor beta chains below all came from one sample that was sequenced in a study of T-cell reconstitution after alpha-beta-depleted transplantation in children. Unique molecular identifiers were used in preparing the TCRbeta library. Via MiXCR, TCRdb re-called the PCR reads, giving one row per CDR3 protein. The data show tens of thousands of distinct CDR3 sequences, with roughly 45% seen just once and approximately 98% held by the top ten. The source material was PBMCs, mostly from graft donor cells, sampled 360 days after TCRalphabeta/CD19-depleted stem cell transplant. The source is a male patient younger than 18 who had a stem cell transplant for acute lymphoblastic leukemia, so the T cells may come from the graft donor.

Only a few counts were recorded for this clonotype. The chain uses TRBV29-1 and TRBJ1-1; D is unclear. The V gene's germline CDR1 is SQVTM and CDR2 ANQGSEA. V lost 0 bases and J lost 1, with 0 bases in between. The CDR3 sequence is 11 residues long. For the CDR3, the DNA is TGCAGCGTTGAAGAGAACACTGAAGCTTTCTTT. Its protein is CSVEENTEAFF.

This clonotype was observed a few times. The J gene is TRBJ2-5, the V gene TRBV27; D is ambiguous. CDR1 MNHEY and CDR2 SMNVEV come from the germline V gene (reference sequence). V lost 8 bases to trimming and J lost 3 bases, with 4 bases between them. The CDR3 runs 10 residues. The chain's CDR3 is CASRKETQYF. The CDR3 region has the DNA TGTGCCAGCCGGAAAGAGACCCAGTACTTC.

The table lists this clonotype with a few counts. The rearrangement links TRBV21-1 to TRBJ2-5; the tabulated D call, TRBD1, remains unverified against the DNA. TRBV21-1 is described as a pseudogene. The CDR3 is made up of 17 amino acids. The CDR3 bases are TGTGCCAGCAGCAAAAAAGGGGGCGGGGCAGGGGTAGAGACCCAGTACTTC. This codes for CASSKKGGGAGVETQYF.

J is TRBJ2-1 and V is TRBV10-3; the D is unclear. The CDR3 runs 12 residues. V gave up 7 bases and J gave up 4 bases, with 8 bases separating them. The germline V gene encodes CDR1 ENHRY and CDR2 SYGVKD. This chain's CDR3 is CAIINSYNEQFF. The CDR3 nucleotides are TGTGCCATCATTAACAGTTACAATGAGCAGTTCTTC.

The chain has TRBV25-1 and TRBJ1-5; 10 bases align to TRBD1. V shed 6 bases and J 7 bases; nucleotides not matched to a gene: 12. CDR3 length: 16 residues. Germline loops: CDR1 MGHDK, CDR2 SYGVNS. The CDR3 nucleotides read TGTGCCAGCAGCGGGAGCGGGGACAGGGGTAGGCAGCCCCAGCATTTT. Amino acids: CASSGSGDRGRQPQHF.

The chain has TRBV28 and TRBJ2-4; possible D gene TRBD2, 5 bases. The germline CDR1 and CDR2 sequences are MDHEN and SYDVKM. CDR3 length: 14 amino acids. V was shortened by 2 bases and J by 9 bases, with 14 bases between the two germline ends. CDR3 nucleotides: TGTGCCAGCAGTTTAGTAAGGAGCGGTCGCATTCAGTACTTC. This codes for CASSLVRSGRIQYF.

CDR3 coding DNA: TGTGCCAGCAGTGTGGCGTGGGACAGGGAAGGAGAGCAGTACTTC. Protein: CASSVAWDREGEQYF. This rearrangement joins TRBV12-3 or TRBV12-4 to TRBJ2-7, with TRBD1 matching over 9 bases. The CDR3 contains 15 residues. Germline trimming cut 5 bases from V and 7 bases from J; bases unmatched to any gene: 12.

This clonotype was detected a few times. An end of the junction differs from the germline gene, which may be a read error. This chain's CDR3 is CASSFPQNPGELFF. The CDR3 coding sequence is TGTGCCAGCAGTTTCCCCCAGAACCCCGGGGAGCTGTTTTTT. V gene TRBV12-3 or TRBV12-4 combines with J gene TRBJ2-2; D ambiguous. This CDR3 region has 14 residues.

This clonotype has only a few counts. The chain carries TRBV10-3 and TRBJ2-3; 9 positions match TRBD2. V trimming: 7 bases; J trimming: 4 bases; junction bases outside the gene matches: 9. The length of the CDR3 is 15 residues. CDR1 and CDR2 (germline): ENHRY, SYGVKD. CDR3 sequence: CAINPRGGGADTQYF. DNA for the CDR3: TGTGCCATCAATCCGCGGGGGGGCGGGGCAGATACGCAGTATTTT.

The CDR3 bases are TGCAGTGCTAGGCCCGCGACAGGGCCCAACTACGAGCAGTACTTC. Translating gives CSARPATGPNYEQYF. The rearrangement links TRBV20-1 to TRBJ2-7; 7 bases match TRBD1. From germline, CDR1 is DFQATT and CDR2 SNEGSKA (reference sequence). The length of the CDR3 is 15 residues. V dropped 3 bases and J dropped 3; count of bases not matched to a gene: 11.